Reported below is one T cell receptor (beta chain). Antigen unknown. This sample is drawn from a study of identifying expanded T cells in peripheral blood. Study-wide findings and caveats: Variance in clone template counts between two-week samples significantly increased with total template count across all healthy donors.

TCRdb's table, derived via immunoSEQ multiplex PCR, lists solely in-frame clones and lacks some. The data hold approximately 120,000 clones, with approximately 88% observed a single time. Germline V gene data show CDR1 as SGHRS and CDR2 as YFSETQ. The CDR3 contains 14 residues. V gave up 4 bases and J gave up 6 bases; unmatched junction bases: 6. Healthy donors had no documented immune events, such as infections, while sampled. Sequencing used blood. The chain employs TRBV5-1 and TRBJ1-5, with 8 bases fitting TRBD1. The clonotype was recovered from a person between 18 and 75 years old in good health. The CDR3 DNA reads TGCGCCAGCAGCCCCGGACAGGGAACTCAGCCCCAGCATTTT. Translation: CASSPGQGTQPQHF.